The 18 T cell receptor beta chains given below trace back to one sample, sequenced in a study of T-cell memory formation after mild COVID-19. TCRdb analysed the 5' RACE reads with MiXCR anew, one entry per CDR3 protein. The sample records under 450,000 distinct CDR3 sequences, 20% to 25% being singletons. Source material: PBMCs or a T cell subset sorted from them (not recorded which). The source of these receptors is a young man who had mild COVID-19 (a few samples of this study predate the infection). Cell type and time point are not known.

This clonotype was seen a few times. The V call is TRBV3-1, the J call TRBJ2-7; D uncertain. Looked up from germline, CDR1 is LGHDT and CDR2 is YNNKEL (reference sequence). The CDR3 consists of 12 residues. V was cut by 8 bases and J by 2 bases, with 10 bases left in between. CDR3 in amino acids: CASADGAYEQYV. CDR3 sequence (DNA): TGTGCCAGCGCCGACGGTGCCTACGAGCAGTACGTC.

V gene TRBV7-2 combines with J gene TRBJ1-2; weak D call: TRBD1 (6 bases). There are 13 residues in the CDR3. Looked up from germline, CDR1 is SGHTA and CDR2 is FQGNSA. V was shortened by 4 bases and J by 4 bases, with 10 bases between the two germline ends. The CDR3 sequence is CASSSQDSYGYTF. The CDR3 DNA sequence: TGTGCCAGCAGCTCGCAGGACAGCTATGGCTACACCTTC.

In its sample, this clonotype was seen many times. This sequence joins TRBV5-1 and TRBJ2-5, with 14 bases identical to TRBD2. This CDR3 is 17 amino acids long. V lost 3 bases to trimming and J lost 5 bases; unmatched junction nucleotides: 9. Germline V gene data show CDR1 as SGHRS and CDR2 as YFSETQ. In nucleotides, the CDR3 is TGCGCCAGCAGCTGGACTAGCGGGGGGTCAGGAGGGGAGACCCAGTACTTC. Amino acids: CASSWTSGGSGGETQYF. The whole variable domain, remainder taken from reference TRBV5-1 and TRBJ2-5, is KAGVTQTPRYLIKTRGQQVTLSCSPISGHRSVSWYQQTPGQGLQFLFEYFSETQRNKGNFPGRFSGRQFSNSRSEMNVSTLELGDSALYLCASSWTSGGSGGETQYFGPGTRLLVL.

This clonotype was picked up a small number of times. The chain employs TRBV20-1 and TRBJ1-1; no firm D call. Per the germline V gene, CDR1 is DFQATT and CDR2 is SNEGSKA (reference sequence). Trimming cost V 3 bases and J 4 bases, with 9 bases left between them. This CDR3 region has 12 residues. CDR3 sequence (DNA): TGCAGTGCTAGTGAGAAGGGCACTGAAGCTTTCTTT. Translated: CSASEKGTEAFF.

This rearrangement joins TRBV29-1 to TRBJ1-1; D gene unclear. The germline V gene has CDR1 SQVTM and CDR2 ANQGSEA. The CDR3 extends over 11 amino acids. The ends were cut back, 5 bases at V and 11 bases at J, with 15 bases in the middle. DNA of the CDR3: TGCAGCGTTTATCTATTGGGGAGGGCTTTCTTT. It translates to CSVYLLGRAFF.

This clonotype has a handful of counts. This sequence joins TRBV2 and TRBJ2-2, with 7 bases fitting TRBD2. The CDR3 runs 14 residues. Looked up from germline, CDR1 is SNHLY and CDR2 is FYNNEI. With 6 bases clipped from V and 5 bases from J, the junction kept 6 bases outside the gene matches. The CDR3 sequence is CASRVTAGTGELFF. DNA of the CDR3: TGTGCCAGCAGGGTGACAGCGGGGACCGGGGAGCTGTTTTTT.

This clonotype has just a few counts. The chain carries TRBV7-8 and TRBJ1-5, with D hard to call. Looked up from germline, CDR1 is SGHVS and CDR2 is FQNEAQ. The CDR3 covers 14 residues. Trimming shortened V by 0 bases and J by 4 bases, and 7 bases separated the two germline ends. CDR3 loop: CASSLAVMNQPQHF. CDR3 coding DNA: TGTGCCAGCAGCTTAGCGGTTATGAATCAGCCCCAGCATTTT.

This clonotype appeared a few times. V usage is TRBV20-1 and J usage is TRBJ2-7, with D possibly matching TRBD1 (6 bases). The germline V gene has CDR1 DFQATT and CDR2 SNEGSKA (reference sequence). The CDR3 spans 14 residues. V was cut by 2 bases and J by 1 base, with 12 bases left in between. CDR3 coding DNA: TGCAGTGCTAGACGGGACACCGATTCCTACGAGCAGTACTTC. Translated: CSARRDTDSYEQYF.

This clonotype showed up just once. The chain recombines TRBV7-9 with TRBJ2-2; D unresolved. Trimming left V 6 bases short and J 5 bases short, with 13 bases between. Looked up from germline, CDR1 is SEHNR and CDR2 is FQNEAQ (reference sequence). This CDR3 contains 14 residues. CDR3 sequence reads: CASSPYIGTGELFF. The CDR3 DNA reads TGTGCCAGCAGTCCCTACATAGGGACCGGGGAGCTGTTTTTT.

This clonotype was found a few times. The chain has TRBV4-3 and TRBJ1-2; 9 bases are a match to TRBD1. CDR1 is LGHNA, CDR2 YSLEER, per germline. The CDR3 covers 16 residues. V shed 2 bases and J 0 bases; nucleotides not matched to a gene: 4. This chain's CDR3 is CASSQSTGGANYGYTF. DNA for the CDR3: TGCGCCAGCAGCCAATCCACAGGGGGCGCTAACTATGGCTACACCTTC.

The chain couples TRBV6-2 or TRBV6-3 to TRBJ1-6; no firm D call. Germline values: CDR1 MNHEY, CDR2 SVGEGT. With 2 bases removed from V and 7 bases from J, the gap between germline ends came to 18 bases. This CDR3 region has 17 residues. The CDR3 region is CASSYSVGSGRNSPLHF. For the CDR3, the DNA is TGTGCCAGCAGTTACAGCGTTGGCAGCGGAAGGAATTCACCCCTCCACTTT.

This clonotype came up a few times. The rearrangement joins TRBV6-2 or TRBV6-3 to TRBJ2-2; 15 nucleotides align to TRBD2. Trimming took 5 bases from V and 2 from J; bases not matched to a gene: 3. The CDR3 spans 17 residues. Germline assignment: CDR1 MNHEY and CDR2 SVGEGT. CDR3 in amino acids: CASSLGLAGGNTGELFF. CDR3 coding DNA: TGTGCCAGCAGTCTGGGACTAGCGGGGGGCAACACCGGGGAGCTGTTTTTT.

As DNA, the CDR3 is TGCAGCGTTGATCGCAGCACTGAAGCTTTCTTT. Protein sequence: CSVDRSTEAFF. The V call is TRBV29-1, the J call TRBJ1-1; D remains ambiguous. This CDR3 is built from 11 residues. V shed 3 bases and J shed 4 bases, with 6 bases lying between them. The germline gives CDR1 SQVTM, CDR2 ANQGSEA. The full variable domain, completed using reference TRBV29-1 and TRBJ1-1, is SAVISQKPSRDICQRGTSLTIQCQVDSQVTMMFWYRQQPGQSLTLIATANQGSEATYESGFVIDKFPISRPNLTFSTLTVSNMSPEDSSIYLCSVDRSTEAFFGQGTRLTVV.

This clonotype was detected a few times. V gene TRBV10-2 combines with J gene TRBJ1-1; D is perhaps TRBD1 (5 bases). Germline V lookup: CDR1 WSHSY, CDR2 SAAADI. V lost 3 bases and J lost 4, with 12 bases in between. The CDR3 runs to 14 residues. The CDR3 DNA follows: TGCGCCAGCAGTGACGCAGGGCTTTCCACTGAAGCTTTCTTT. Protein product: CASSDAGLSTEAFF.

This clonotype has at least ten counts. The gene calls are TRBV7-3 and TRBJ2-2; 7 nucleotides match TRBD2. This CDR3 has 18 amino acids. The V and J ends lost 5 bases and 2 bases, in that order; junction bases with no gene match: 14. The V gene's germline CDR1 is SGHTA and CDR2 FQGTGA. This CDR3 reads CASSQTNQPGLNTGELFF. CDR3 nucleotide sequence: TGTGCCAGCAGCCAGACGAACCAGCCGGGACTAAACACCGGGGAGCTGTTTTTT. Variable domain in full (rest from reference TRBV7-3 and TRBJ2-2): GAGVSQTPSNKVTEKGKYVELRCDPISGHTALYWYRQSLGQGPEFLIYFQGTGAADDSGLPNDRFFAVRPEGSVSTLKIQRTERGDSAVYLCASSQTNQPGLNTGELFFGEGSRLTVL.

This clonotype was seen more than once but under ten times. CDR3 sequence: CASSAGYEQYV. The CDR3 nucleotides are TGTGCCAGCAGTGCAGGATACGAGCAGTACGTC. The chain is built from TRBV14 and TRBJ2-7, with D hard to call. This CDR3 is built from 11 residues. The germline CDR1 and CDR2 sequences are SGHDN and FVKESK. Trimming stripped 6 bases from V and 4 bases from J, with 7 bases between.

This clonotype occurred a few times. The chain has TRBV6-5 and TRBJ2-3; the match to TRBD1 covers 7 bases. This CDR3 is built from 15 residues. V was clipped by 5 bases and J by 4 bases; unmatched bases: 9. Germline V gene lookup returns CDR1 MNHEY and CDR2 SVGAGI. CDR3 region: CASSDRDSTPDTQYF. The CDR3 DNA follows: TGTGCCAGCAGTGACCGGGACAGTACCCCAGATACGCAGTATTTT.

In this sample, this clonotype turned up a few times. J is TRBJ2-1 and V is TRBV2, with TRBD1 matching 7 bases. CDR1 is SNHLY, CDR2 FYNNEI, per germline. CDR3 length: 14 residues. J gave up 1 base and V 4 bases, and 1 base lay outside the gene matches. The CDR3 DNA reads TGTGCCAGCAGTGCCAGGGGGTCCTACAATGAGCAGTTCTTC. Encoded protein: CASSARGSYNEQFF.